A single sample gave rise to the 14 T cell receptor beta chains below, sequenced in a study of blood T cell repertoires in COVID-19. Sequencing used immunoSEQ multiplex PCR; TCRdb keeps in-frame clones, though not all of them. The repertoire holds 25,000 or so clones, 75% to 85% seen once, with about 25% in the top ten. The specimen was peripheral blood. The source of these receptors is a man in his 70s with active COVID-19.

The chain recombines TRBV14 with TRBJ2-5; 7 bases are a match to TRBD1. Trimming took 5 bases from V and 3 from J; bases not matched to a gene: 9. This CDR3 is built from 15 residues. Looked up from germline, CDR1 is SGHDN and CDR2 is FVKESK. The CDR3 region has the DNA TGTGCCAGCAGCGTACGACAGGGTCGGGAAGAGACCCAGTACTTC. It codes for CASSVRQGREETQYF.

This sequence joins TRBV6-5 and TRBJ1-4; 8 positions agree with TRBD1. Germline CDR1 reads MNHEY; CDR2 reads SVGAGI. This CDR3 region has 14 residues. V was clipped by 4 bases and J by 3 bases; unmatched bases: 1. This CDR3 reads CASSSQGANEKLFF. The DNA of the CDR3 is TGTGCCAGCAGTTCACAGGGGGCTAATGAAAAACTGTTTTTT.

CDR3 coding DNA: TGTGCCATCAGTGAGTGGGGCACTAGCGGGAGCTACGAGCAGTACTTC. Translated, it gives CAISEWGTSGSYEQYF. The gene calls are TRBV10-3 and TRBJ2-7; TRBD2 aligns across 11 bases. Germline V gene lookup returns CDR1 ENHRY and CDR2 SYGVKD. The CDR3 spans 16 residues. Germline trimming cut 1 base from V and 3 bases from J; bases unmatched to any gene: 5.

The rearrangement links TRBV2 to TRBJ1-5, with D tentatively TRBD1 (6 bases). The CDR3 extends over 13 amino acids. Between the trimmed V and J ends, which lost 10 bases and 2 bases, there was a span of 12 bases. Germline-derived CDR1 and CDR2 are SNHLY and FYNNEI. The CDR3 here is CATKGVGNQPQHF. The CDR3 DNA is TGTGCCACAAAGGGGGTCGGCAATCAGCCCCAGCATTTT. Drawing the rest from reference TRBV2 and TRBJ1-5, the complete variable domain is EPEVTQTPSHQVTQMGQEVILRCVPISNHLYFYWYRQILGQKVEFLVSFYNNEISEKSEIFDDQFSVERPDGSNFTLKIRSTKLEDSAMYFCATKGVGNQPQHFGDGTRLSIL.

This clone came up a few times. This chain connects TRBV9 to TRBJ2-1, with TRBD2 as a possible D gene (5 bases). Germline V CDR1 and CDR2: SGDLS, YYNGEE. The CDR3 length is 15 residues. The V end lost 1 base, the J end lost 3 bases, and 11 bases lay between the germline ends. CDR3 sequence reads: CASSVSDGIYNEQFF. CDR3 DNA: TGTGCCAGCAGCGTAAGTGACGGGATCTACAATGAGCAGTTCTTC.

This clone was counted a few times. The chain joins TRBV12-3 or TRBV12-4 to TRBJ1-4; the D gene is possibly TRBD1 (5 bases). The CDR3 is 13 residues long. Deletions cut 5 bases from V and 5 bases from J, with 9 bases between. Here the CDR3 reads CASSQGLNEKLFF. For the CDR3, the DNA is TGTGCCAGCAGTCAGGGACTAAATGAAAAACTGTTTTTT.

This rearrangement joins TRBV5-4 to TRBJ2-5; D remains unclear. Germline V lookup: CDR1 SGHNT, CDR2 YYREEE (reference sequence). Between the trimmed V and J ends, which lost 1 base and 0 bases, there was a span of 7 bases. The CDR3 covers 14 residues. The CDR3 region has the DNA TGTGCCAGCAGCTTGCCCGCGGACCAAGAGACCCAGTACTTC. Encoded protein: CASSLPADQETQYF.

V and J are TRBV19 and TRBJ1-4; D gene unclear. CDR1 and CDR2 from the germline V gene are LNHDA and SQIVND (reference sequence). The CDR3 length is 13 residues. The V end lost 4 bases, the J end lost 11 bases, and 14 bases lay between the germline ends. The CDR3 loop is CASSTVSSGKLFF. The CDR3 bases are TGTGCCAGTAGTACGGTCAGTTCGGGGAAACTGTTTTTT.

This clone has more than one count but fewer than ten. The chain is built from TRBV6-5 and TRBJ1-5; 8 bases align to TRBD1. J was trimmed by 3 bases and V by 6 bases; bases with no gene match: 4. Germline V lookup: CDR1 MNHEY, CDR2 SVGAGI. This CDR3 comprises 14 residues. This CDR3 is CASRAGGYNQPQHF. As DNA, the CDR3 is TGTGCCAGCAGAGCAGGGGGCTACAATCAGCCCCAGCATTTT.

The chain carries TRBV5-1 and TRBJ2-3; 7 nucleotides align to TRBD2. Trimming at V came to 4 bases and at J to 1 base, leaving 9 bases not matched to a gene. The CDR3 covers 16 residues. Germline V gene lookup returns CDR1 SGHRS and CDR2 YFSETQ. In DNA, the CDR3 is TGCGCCAGCAGCGCCGGCGGGCTAGCGGGCACAGATACGCAGTATTTT. Translated, it gives CASSAGGLAGTDTQYF.

The chain combines TRBV27 with TRBJ2-1, with 8 bases that match TRBD2. The germline CDR1 and CDR2 sequences are MNHEY and SMNVEV (reference sequence). V gave up 2 bases and J gave up 5 bases; unmatched junction bases: 8. CDR3 length: 16 amino acids. This CDR3 is CASSLRPAGANNEQFF. The CDR3 DNA reads TGTGCCAGCAGTTTAAGACCAGCGGGAGCCAACAATGAGCAGTTCTTC.

This clone was observed a single time. The V call is TRBV5-1, the J call TRBJ2-7; 9 bases are shared with TRBD1. Germline assignment: CDR1 SGHRS and CDR2 YFSETQ. The CDR3 is 15 residues long. J gave up 2 bases and V 0 bases, and 3 bases lay outside the gene matches. This chain's CDR3 is CASSLGGQGPYEQYF. The DNA for the CDR3 is TGCGCCAGCAGCTTGGGGGGACAGGGTCCCTACGAGCAGTACTTC.

The chain couples TRBV27 to TRBJ1-1; TRBD1 aligns across 7 bases. Germline CDR1 and CDR2: MNHEY and SMNVEV (reference sequence). After removal of 6 bases from V and 8 bases from J, the junction contained 12 bases not matched to a gene. This CDR3 is built from 14 residues. This chain's CDR3 is CASSYYSGGSEAFF. CDR3 sequence (DNA): TGTGCCAGCAGCTACTATTCAGGGGGTTCCGAAGCTTTCTTT.

The rearrangement joins TRBV7-9 to TRBJ2-7; D is perhaps TRBD2 (6 bases). Germline V gene sequence: CDR1 SEHNR, CDR2 FQNEAQ (reference sequence). Trimming stripped 4 bases from V and 0 bases from J, with 16 bases between. The CDR3 is 16 residues long. DNA for the CDR3: TGTGCCAGCAGCTCCCTTAGCGGAGCCAGCTCCTACGAGCAGTACTTC. This codes for CASSSLSGASSYEQYF.